This T cell receptor beta chain emerged from a study of shared clonotypes between healthy human individuals. Findings of the study overall: Donors were few, which limited the genetic and exposure-history diversity represented. The researchers took only blood, and tissue repertoires probably look different.

Sorted-subset replicate PCR reactions contained approximately 190 ng DNA, corresponding to 29,000 or so T cell genomes. Some clones are missing from TCRdb's copy, which holds only in-frame ones; the method was immunoSEQ multiplex PCR. The sample holds roughly 1 million clones, roughly 80% seen once. Looked up from germline, CDR1 is LGHNA and CDR2 is YNFKEQ. The V gene lost 0 bases and the J gene lost 6 bases, with 20 bases spanning the gap. The CDR3 has 18 residues. For this clone: As yet, its antigen is unknown.

The TCR was taken from a man aged 18 to 30 in good health. The rearrangement uses TRBV4-2 and TRBJ2-2; D perhaps matches TRBD2 (5 bases). Sequenced material: memory CD4+ T cells sorted from blood. The sample's subset: CD45RA-negative fraction. The CDR3 DNA reads TGTGCCAGCAGCCAAGAAATGAGGCGGGTGAGCAATTCCGGGGAGCTGTTTTTT. Translating gives CASSQEMRRVSNSGELFF.